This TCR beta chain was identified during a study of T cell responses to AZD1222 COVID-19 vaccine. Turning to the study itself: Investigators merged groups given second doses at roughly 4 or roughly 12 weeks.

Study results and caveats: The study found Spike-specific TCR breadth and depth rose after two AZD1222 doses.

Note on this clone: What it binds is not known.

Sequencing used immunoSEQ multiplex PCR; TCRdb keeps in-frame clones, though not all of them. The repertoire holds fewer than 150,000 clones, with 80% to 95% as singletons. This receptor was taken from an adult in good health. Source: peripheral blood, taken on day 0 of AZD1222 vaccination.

The CDR3 DNA sequence: TGTGCCAGCAGGTACGGGACTAGCGTCTCCTACGAGCAGTACTTC. Amino acids: CASRYGTSVSYEQYF. The rearrangement joins TRBV27 to TRBJ2-7; 10 nucleotides line up with TRBD2. J was trimmed by 0 bases and V by 6 bases; bases with no gene match: 5. CDR3 size: 15 residues. CDR1 is MNHEY and CDR2 is SMNVEV in the germline V gene (reference sequence).